This TCR beta chain was retrieved from a study of OX40 agonist ivuxolimab in advanced cancers. Sequenced by immunoSEQ multiplex PCR; TCRdb stores in-frame clones only, minus some. The sample has about 94,000 clones, around 87% seen once. The CDR3 is 14 residues long. V shed 3 bases and J shed 7 bases, with 16 bases lying between them. Germline V gene lookup returns CDR1 LNHDA and CDR2 SQIVND (reference sequence). The source material was CD4+ or CD8+ T cells sorted from blood, sampled in a trial of the OX40 agonist ivuxolimab. The rearrangement links TRBV19 to TRBJ2-7; the D gene could be TRBD1 or TRBD2 (5 bases each). This TCR was recovered from an adult with an advanced solid tumor such as melanoma, head and neck, liver or kidney cancer. Here the CDR3 reads CASSMRGLDLEQYF. DNA of the CDR3: TGTGCCAGTAGTATGAGGGGCCTCGATCTGGAGCAGTACTTC. The complete variable domain, with remaining parts taken from reference TRBV19 and TRBJ2-7, reads DGGITQSPKYLFRKEGQNVTLSCEQNLNHDAMYWYRQDPGQGLRLIYYSQIVNDFQKGDIAEGYSVSREKKESFPLTVTSAQKNPTAFYLCASSMRGLDLEQYFGPGTRLTVT.